This TCR beta chain was documented in a study of blood T cell repertoires in COVID-19. Looking at the study overall: The samples span acute and convalescent COVID-19 from the United States, Italy and Spain.

The CDR3 is made up of 14 amino acids. Germline V CDR1 and CDR2: SGHRS, YFSETQ. Trimming removed 6 bases from V and 2 bases from J, with 13 bases in between. Original handling: Counts of nucleated cells, estimated from reference gene primer amplification, were obtained. This table comes from immunoSEQ multiplex PCR, and its TCRdb copy is limited to in-frame clones, with some not included. D and trimming come from the DNA, and the V and J calls and clone size come from that table. The sample shows around 290,000 clones, around 87% of them seen only once. The sample was peripheral blood. The V call is TRBV5-1, the J call TRBJ2-3; D is perhaps TRBD1 (6 bases). This TCR was sampled from a woman aged 45-59 years who had recovered from COVID-19. The CDR3 region is CASTRDTATDTQYF. Here the CDR3 DNA reads TGCGCCAGCACCCGGGACACAGCCACAGATACGCAGTATTTT.